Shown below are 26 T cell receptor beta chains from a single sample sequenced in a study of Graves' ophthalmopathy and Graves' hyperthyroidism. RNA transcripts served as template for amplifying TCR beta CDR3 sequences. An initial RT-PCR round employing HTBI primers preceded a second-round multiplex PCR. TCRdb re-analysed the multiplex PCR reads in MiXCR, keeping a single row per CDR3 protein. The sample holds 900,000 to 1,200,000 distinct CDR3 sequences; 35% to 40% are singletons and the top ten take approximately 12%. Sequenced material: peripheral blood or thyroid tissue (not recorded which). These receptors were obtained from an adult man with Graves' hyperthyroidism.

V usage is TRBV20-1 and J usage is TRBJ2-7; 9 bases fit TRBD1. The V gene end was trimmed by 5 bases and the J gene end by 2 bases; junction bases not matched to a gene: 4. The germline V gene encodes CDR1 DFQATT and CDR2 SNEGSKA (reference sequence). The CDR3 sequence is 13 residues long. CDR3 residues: CSAPRDRAYEQYF. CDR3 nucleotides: TGCAGTGCTCCCCGGGACAGGGCCTACGAGCAGTACTTC.

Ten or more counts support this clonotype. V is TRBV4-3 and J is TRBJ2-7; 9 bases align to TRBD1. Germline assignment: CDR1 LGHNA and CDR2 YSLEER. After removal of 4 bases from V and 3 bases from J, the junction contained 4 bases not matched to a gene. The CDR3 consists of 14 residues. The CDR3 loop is CASSPGTGYYEQYF. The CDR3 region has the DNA TGCGCCAGCAGCCCAGGGACAGGGTACTACGAGCAGTACTTC.

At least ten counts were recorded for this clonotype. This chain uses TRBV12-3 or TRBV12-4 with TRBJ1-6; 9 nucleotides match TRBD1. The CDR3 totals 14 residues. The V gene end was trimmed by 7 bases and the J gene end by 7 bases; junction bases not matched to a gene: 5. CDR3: CASTTGTGNSPLHF. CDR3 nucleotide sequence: TGTGCCAGCACCACCGGGACAGGGAATTCACCCCTCCACTTT.

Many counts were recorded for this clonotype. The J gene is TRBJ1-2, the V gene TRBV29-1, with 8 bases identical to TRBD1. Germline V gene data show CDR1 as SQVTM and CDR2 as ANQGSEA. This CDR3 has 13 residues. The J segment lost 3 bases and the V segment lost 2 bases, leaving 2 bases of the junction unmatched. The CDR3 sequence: CSVEPDRDYGYTF. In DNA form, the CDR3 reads TGCAGCGTTGAACCGGACAGGGACTATGGCTACACCTTC.

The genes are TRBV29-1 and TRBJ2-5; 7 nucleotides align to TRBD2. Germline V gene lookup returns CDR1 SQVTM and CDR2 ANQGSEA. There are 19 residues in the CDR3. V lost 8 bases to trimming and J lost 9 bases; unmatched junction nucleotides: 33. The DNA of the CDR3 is TGCAGCATCCTTTCTGGGGGGGGAGGCAACCCAGGATTACCGGGTGCCCAGTACTTC. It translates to CSILSGGGGNPGLPGAQYF.

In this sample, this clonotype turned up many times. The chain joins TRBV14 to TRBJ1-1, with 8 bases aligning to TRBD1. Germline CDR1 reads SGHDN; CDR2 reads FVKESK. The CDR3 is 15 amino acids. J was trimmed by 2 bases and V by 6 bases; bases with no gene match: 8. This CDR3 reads CASRGQGSPNTEAFF. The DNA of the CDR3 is TGTGCCAGCAGAGGACAGGGATCTCCCAACACTGAAGCTTTCTTT.

CDR3 coding DNA: TGCAGCGTTGCCGGGACAGGGTTTAATTCACCCCTCCACTTT. Translated, it gives CSVAGTGFNSPLHF. The genes are TRBV29-1 and TRBJ1-6; 9 bases are a match to TRBD1. Per the germline V gene, CDR1 is SQVTM and CDR2 is ANQGSEA. The junction had 4 bases not matched to a gene; V was cut back by 4 bases and J by 6 bases. The CDR3 sequence is 14 residues long.

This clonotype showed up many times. CDR3 coding DNA: TGTGCCAGCAGCAGGACAGGCTACGAGCAGTACTTC. Translation: CASSRTGYEQYF. The chain couples TRBV7-2 to TRBJ2-7, with 7 nucleotides matching TRBD1. The CDR3 contains 12 residues. Germline V CDR1 and CDR2: SGHTA, FQGNSA. J gave up 3 bases and V 5 bases, and 1 base lay outside the gene matches.

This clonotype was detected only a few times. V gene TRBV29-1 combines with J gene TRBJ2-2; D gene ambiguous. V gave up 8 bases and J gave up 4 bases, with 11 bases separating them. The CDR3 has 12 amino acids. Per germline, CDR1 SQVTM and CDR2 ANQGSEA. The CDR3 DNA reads TGCAGCCCCCGTACGGTCACCGGGGAGCTGTTTTTT. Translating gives CSPRTVTGELFF.

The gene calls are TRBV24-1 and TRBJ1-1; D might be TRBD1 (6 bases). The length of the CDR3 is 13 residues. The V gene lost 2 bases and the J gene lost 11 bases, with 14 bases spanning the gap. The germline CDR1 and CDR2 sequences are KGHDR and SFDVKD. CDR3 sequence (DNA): TGTGCCACCAGTGATTGGGACACCGAGGAGGCTTTCTTT. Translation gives CATSDWDTEEAFF.

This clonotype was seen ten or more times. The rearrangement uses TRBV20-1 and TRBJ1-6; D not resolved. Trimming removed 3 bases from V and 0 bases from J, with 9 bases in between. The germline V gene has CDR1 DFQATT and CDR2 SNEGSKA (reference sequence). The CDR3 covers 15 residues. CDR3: CSASLSSSYNSPLHF. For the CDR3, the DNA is TGCAGTGCTAGTTTATCTAGCTCCTATAATTCACCCCTCCACTTT.

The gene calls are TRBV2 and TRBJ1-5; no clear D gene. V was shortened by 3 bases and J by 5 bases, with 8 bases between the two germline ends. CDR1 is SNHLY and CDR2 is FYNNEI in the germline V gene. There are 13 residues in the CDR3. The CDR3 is CASSEGTDQPQHF. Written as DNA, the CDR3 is TGTGCCAGCAGTGAGGGAACAGATCAGCCCCAGCATTTT.

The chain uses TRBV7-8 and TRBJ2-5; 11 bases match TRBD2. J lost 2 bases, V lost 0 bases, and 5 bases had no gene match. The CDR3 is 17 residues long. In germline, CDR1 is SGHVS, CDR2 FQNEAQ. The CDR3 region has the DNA TGTGCCAGCAGCTTAGCGACTCTAGCGGGGGGTCAAGAGACCCAGTACTTC. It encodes CASSLATLAGGQETQYF.

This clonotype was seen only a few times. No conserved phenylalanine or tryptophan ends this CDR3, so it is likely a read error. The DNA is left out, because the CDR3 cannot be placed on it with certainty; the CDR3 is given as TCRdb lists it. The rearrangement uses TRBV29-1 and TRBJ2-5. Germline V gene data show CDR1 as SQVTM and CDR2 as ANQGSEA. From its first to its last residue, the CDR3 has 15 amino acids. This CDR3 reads CSVVGDKVDGYTFGS.

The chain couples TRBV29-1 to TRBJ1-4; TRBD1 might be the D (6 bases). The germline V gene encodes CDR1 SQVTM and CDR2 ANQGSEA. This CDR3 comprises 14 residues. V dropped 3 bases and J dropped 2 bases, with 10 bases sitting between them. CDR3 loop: CSVDTGGTNEKLFF. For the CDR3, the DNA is TGCAGCGTTGATACCGGGGGCACTAATGAAAAACTGTTTTTT.

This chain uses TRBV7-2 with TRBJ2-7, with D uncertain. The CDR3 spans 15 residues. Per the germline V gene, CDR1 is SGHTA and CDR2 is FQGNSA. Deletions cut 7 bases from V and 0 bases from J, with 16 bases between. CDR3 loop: CASIGDGVSSYEQYF. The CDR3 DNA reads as TGTGCCAGCATCGGTGACGGAGTTAGCTCCTACGAGCAGTACTTC.

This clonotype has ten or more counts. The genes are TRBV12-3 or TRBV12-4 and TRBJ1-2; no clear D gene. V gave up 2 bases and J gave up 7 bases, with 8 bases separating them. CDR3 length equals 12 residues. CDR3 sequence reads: CASSLSPLGYTF. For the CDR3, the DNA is TGTGCCAGCAGTTTATCCCCTCTTGGCTACACCTTC.

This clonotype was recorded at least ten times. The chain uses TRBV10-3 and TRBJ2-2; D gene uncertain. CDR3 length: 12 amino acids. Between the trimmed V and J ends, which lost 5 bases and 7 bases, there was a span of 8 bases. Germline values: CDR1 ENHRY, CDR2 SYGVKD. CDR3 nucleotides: TGTGCCATCAGTCCCTCTCTCGGGGAGCTGTTTTTT. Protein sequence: CAISPSLGELFF.

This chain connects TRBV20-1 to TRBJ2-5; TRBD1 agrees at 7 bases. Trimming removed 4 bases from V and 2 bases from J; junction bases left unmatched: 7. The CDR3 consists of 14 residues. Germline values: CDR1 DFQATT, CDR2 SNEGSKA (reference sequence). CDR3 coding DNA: TGCAGTGCTACTTCTTACAGGGGACAAGAGACCCAGTACTTC. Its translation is CSATSYRGQETQYF.

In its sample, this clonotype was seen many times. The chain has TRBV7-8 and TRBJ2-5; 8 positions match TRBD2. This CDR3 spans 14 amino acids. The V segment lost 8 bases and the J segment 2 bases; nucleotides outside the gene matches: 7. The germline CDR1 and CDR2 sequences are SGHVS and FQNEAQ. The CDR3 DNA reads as TGTGCCAGCCTACGGGGGGGCCCTCAAGAGACCCAGTACTTC. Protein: CASLRGGPQETQYF.

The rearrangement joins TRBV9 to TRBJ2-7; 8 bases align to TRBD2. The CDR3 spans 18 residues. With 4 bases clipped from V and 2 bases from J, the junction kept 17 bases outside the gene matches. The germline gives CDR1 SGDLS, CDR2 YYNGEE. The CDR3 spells CASSRGSPMTSATYEQYF. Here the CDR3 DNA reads TGTGCCAGCAGCAGGGGAAGCCCGATGACTAGCGCCACCTACGAGCAGTACTTC.

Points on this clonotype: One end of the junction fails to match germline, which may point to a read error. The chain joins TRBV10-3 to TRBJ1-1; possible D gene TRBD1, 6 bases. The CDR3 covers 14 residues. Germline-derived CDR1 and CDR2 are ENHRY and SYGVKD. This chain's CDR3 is CASSGGGSYTEAFF. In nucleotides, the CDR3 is TGTGCCAGCAGTGGGGGCGGCTCGTACACTGAAGCTTTCTTT.

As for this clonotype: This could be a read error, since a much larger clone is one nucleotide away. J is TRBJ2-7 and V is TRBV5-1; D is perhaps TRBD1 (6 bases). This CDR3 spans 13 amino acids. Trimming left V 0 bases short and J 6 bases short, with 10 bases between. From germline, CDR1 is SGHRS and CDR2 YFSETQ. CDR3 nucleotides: TGCGCCAGCAGCTTGGGACAGGAGCCCGAGCAGTACTTC. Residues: CASSLGQEPEQYF.

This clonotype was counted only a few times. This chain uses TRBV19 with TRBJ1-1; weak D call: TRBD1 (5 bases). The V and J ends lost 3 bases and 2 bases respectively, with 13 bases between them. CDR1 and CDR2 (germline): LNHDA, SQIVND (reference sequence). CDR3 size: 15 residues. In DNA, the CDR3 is TGTGCCAGTAGTATTCCGGGCAGGGCCAACACTGAAGCTTTCTTT. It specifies CASSIPGRANTEAFF.

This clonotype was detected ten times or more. Here the CDR3 DNA reads TGCAGCGTTGAAGGAGGGGGTGGGTTCGAGCAGTACTTC. It translates to CSVEGGGGFEQYF. The J gene is TRBJ2-7, the V gene TRBV29-1; maybe TRBD1 (6 bases). Per germline, CDR1 SQVTM and CDR2 ANQGSEA. This CDR3 is built from 13 residues. V lost 1 base to trimming and J lost 6 bases, with 13 bases between them.

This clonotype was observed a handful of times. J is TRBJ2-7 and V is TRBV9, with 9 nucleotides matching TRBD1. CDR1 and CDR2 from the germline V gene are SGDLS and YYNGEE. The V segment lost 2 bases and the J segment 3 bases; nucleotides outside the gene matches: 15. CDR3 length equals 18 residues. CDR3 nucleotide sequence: TGTGCCAGCAGCGTGGGGACAGGGTCTTTTCCAGAAATCTACGAGCAGTACTTC. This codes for CASSVGTGSFPEIYEQYF.